This is a list of T cell receptor beta chains from one sample in a study of T cell changes during pregnancy in multiple sclerosis. Libraries were prepared by immunoSEQ multiplex PCR; TCRdb keeps only in-frame clonotypes and omits some of them. This table has around 70,000 clones, roughly 92% appearing once. Sequencing used peripheral blood, obtained in the second trimester of pregnancy. The receptors come from a female donor in good health, enrolled as a control in a pregnancy study. Both conserved end residues are part of each CDR3. A D gene is named only where the DNA matches it firmly. The size of a clone is reported for some rows only, either as once, few or many, or as a class for expanded clones.

DNA,CDR3,J,V,size,D
TGTGCCAGCAGCTTCTGGGCAGCGGGGGGGCCCCAAGAGACCCAGTACTTC,CASSFWAAGGPQETQYF,TRBJ2-5,TRBV5-6,.,TRBD2
TGTGCCAGCAGTCCGACTAGCGGGGGTTCTCGCGGGAATGAGCAGTTCTTC,CASSPTSGGSRGNEQFF,TRBJ2-1,TRBV6-4,once,TRBD2
TGTGCCAGCAGCTTATGGACCGGGGGCGGGGGCGAGCAGTACTTC,CASSLWTGGGGEQYF,TRBJ2-7,TRBV7-9,.,.
TGTGCCAGTAGCGACAGGCCCAATCAGCCCCAGCATTTT,CASSDRPNQPQHF,TRBJ1-5,TRBV19,.,.
TGTGCCAGCAGCCAAGATCCTACAGGATATAATGAAAAACTGTTTTTT,CASSQDPTGYNEKLFF,TRBJ1-4,TRBV14,.,.
TGTGCCAGCAGTTCGCGGCTGAACACCGGGGAGCTGTTTTTT,CASSSRLNTGELFF,TRBJ2-2,TRBV6-5,.,.
TGCAGCGTTGCGGACAGAGGTCTGGACGAGCAGTACTTC,CSVADRGLDEQYF,TRBJ2-7,TRBV29-1,.,.
TGTGCCAGCAGCCCAAGCCCGACTATTTTCCCCGGGGAGCTGTTTTTT,CASSPSPTIFPGELFF,TRBJ2-2,TRBV7-3,.,.
TGTGCCAGCAGTTCGTGGGACACCGATACGCAGTATTTT,CASSSWDTDTQYF,TRBJ2-3,TRBV11-3,.,.
TGTGCCAGCAGCTCTACTAGCGGACAAGAGACCCAGTACTTC,CASSSTSGQETQYF,TRBJ2-5,TRBV7-8,.,TRBD2
TGTGCTAGTGGCCCGACAGTTTCCTACGAGCAGTACTTC,CASGPTVSYEQYF,TRBJ2-7,TRBV12-5,.,.
TGCGCCAGCAGCTTGGGTCCCCAGGGAAAAGAGACCCAGTACTTC,CASSLGPQGKETQYF,TRBJ2-5,TRBV5-1,.,.
TGTGCCAGCAGCCGGGACAGGATAAATGAAAAACTGTTTTTT,CASSRDRINEKLFF,TRBJ1-4,TRBV2,.,TRBD1
TGTGCCAGCAGTGGAGCTAGCGGCCTCACCGGGGAGCTGTTTTTT,CASSGASGLTGELFF,TRBJ2-2,TRBV2,.,TRBD2
TGTGCCAGCTCATACGGGACAGGGAGCACTGAAGCTTTCTTT,CASSYGTGSTEAFF,TRBJ1-1,TRBV18,.,TRBD1
TGCGCCAGCAGCCAAGACAGGGGGGCGTATGGCTACACCTTC,CASSQDRGAYGYTF,TRBJ1-2,TRBV4-1,once,TRBD1
TGTGCCAGCAGCCCCCTACGGACAGGGGGCACAGATACGCAGTATTTT,CASSPLRTGGTDTQYF,TRBJ2-3,TRBV14,.,TRBD1
TGTGCCAGCAGCTTGGCCAACAGGGACGAGCAGTACTTC,CASSLANRDEQYF,TRBJ2-7,TRBV5-8,once,.
TGTGCCAGCGGGGGGGGGTTGAACACTGAAGCTTTCTTT,CASGGGLNTEAFF,TRBJ1-1,TRBV2,once,.
TGTGCCAGCAGTTCCTGGCGGGGAGAAGCTTTCTTT,CASSSWRGEAFF,TRBJ1-1,TRBV6-5,once,.
TGTGCCAGCAGCAGGGGCCGACAGCCGGTGGAGTTATATGGCTACACCTTC,CASSRGRQPVELYGYTF,TRBJ1-2,TRBV7-8,.,.